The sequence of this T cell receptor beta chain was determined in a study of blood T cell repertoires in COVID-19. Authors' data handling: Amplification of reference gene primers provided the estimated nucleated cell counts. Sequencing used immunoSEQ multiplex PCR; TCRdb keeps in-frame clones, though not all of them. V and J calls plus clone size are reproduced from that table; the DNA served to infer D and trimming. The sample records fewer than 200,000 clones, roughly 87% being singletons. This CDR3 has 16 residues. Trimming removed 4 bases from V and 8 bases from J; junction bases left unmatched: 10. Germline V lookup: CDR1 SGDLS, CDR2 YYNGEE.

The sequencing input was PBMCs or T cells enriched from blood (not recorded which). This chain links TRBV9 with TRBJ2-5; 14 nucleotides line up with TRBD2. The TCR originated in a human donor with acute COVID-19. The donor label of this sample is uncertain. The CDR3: CASSPRTSGGYRTQYF. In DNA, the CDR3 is TGTGCCAGCAGCCCCCGGACTAGCGGGGGGTACCGAACCCAGTACTTC.